This T cell receptor beta chain was captured by sequencing in a study of CD4 and CD8 cells across lung adenocarcinoma regions. TCRdb passed the PCR reads through MiXCR, listing each CDR3 protein once. The sample lists around 15,000 distinct CDR3 sequences, around 55% occurring once. Donors had localized lung adenocarcinoma, a non-small cell lung cancer. CDR3 length: 14 amino acids. The V end lost 6 bases, the J end lost 2 bases, and 14 bases lay between the germline ends. Germline lookup yields CDR1 MNHEY and CDR2 SVGAGI. The table lists this clonotype with many counts. Sequencing was performed on CD8+ T cells from the center of a lung tumor. The receptor was isolated from a female donor with lung adenocarcinoma. The CD4 and CD8 labels of this study may be unreliable. The rearrangement uses TRBV6-5 and TRBJ2-7; a possible D gene is TRBD1 (7 bases). CDR3 sequence (DNA): TGTGCCAGCAGCTCCCAGGGGGGACCCTACGAGCAGTACTTC. This translates into CASSSQGGPYEQYF.